These 5 T cell receptor beta chains were all obtained from the same sample, sequenced in a study of T cell responses to AZD1222 COVID-19 vaccine. Sequencing used immunoSEQ multiplex PCR; TCRdb keeps in-frame clones, though not all of them. Of around 100,000 clones in the sample, 75% to 90% were seen once. The material was peripheral blood, obtained on day 0 of AZD1222 vaccination. These receptors were collected from an adult in good health.

The J gene is TRBJ2-2, the V gene TRBV9; D unresolved. CDR1 is SGDLS and CDR2 is YYNGEE in the germline V gene. The V end was cut by 3 bases, the J end by 4 bases, with 13 bases between. CDR3 length: 15 residues. The CDR3, as DNA: TGTGCCAGCAGCGGCTCCGGACCGGGCACCGGGGAGCTGTTTTTT. Its protein is CASSGSGPGTGELFF. The whole variable domain, filled in from reference TRBV9 and TRBJ2-2, reads DSGVTQTPKHLITATGQRVTLRCSPRSGDLSVYWYQQSLDQGLQFLIQYYNGEERAKGNILERFSAQQFPDLHSELNLSSLELGDSALYFCASSGSGPGTGELFFGEGSRLTVL.

The CDR3 DNA reads TGTGCAATAGGGGCCAACGTCCTGACTTTC. Its protein product is CAIGANVLTF. The J gene is TRBJ2-6, the V gene TRBV7-7; D unresolved. This CDR3 is built from 10 residues. The germline gives CDR1 SSHAT, CDR2 FNYEAQ (reference sequence).

The chain couples TRBV6-6 to TRBJ1-1, with 10 bases lining up with TRBD1. CDR3 length: 15 amino acids. V trimming: 10 bases; J trimming: 7 bases; junction bases outside the gene matches: 15. From germline, CDR1 is MNHNY and CDR2 SVGAGI (reference sequence). The CDR3: CAIILSGTGVDEAFF. CDR3 coding DNA: TGTGCCATCATACTCTCCGGGACAGGGGTTGATGAAGCTTTCTTT.

V is TRBV5-4 and J is TRBJ1-1; D remains ambiguous. The CDR3 is made up of 15 amino acids. V lost 3 bases and J 1 base, leaving 13 bases between the germline ends. Germline V gene lookup returns CDR1 SGHNT and CDR2 YYREEE (reference sequence). CDR3 sequence: CASSWGGIGNTEAFF. The CDR3 DNA follows: TGTGCCAGCAGCTGGGGAGGCATCGGGAACACTGAAGCTTTCTTT.

As regards this clone: Other DNA sequences in the sample encode the same CDR3. The gene calls are TRBV25-1 and TRBJ1-2, with 8 positions matching TRBD1. CDR3 length equals 13 residues. CDR1 is MGHDK and CDR2 is SYGVNS in the germline V gene. After removal of 3 bases from V and 3 bases from J, the junction contained 0 bases not matched to a gene. The CDR3 sequence: CASSETGDYGYTF. DNA of the CDR3: TGTGCCAGCAGTGAGACAGGGGACTATGGCTACACCTTC.